Presented here are 27 T cell receptor beta chains from one specimen sequenced in a study of cytomegalovirus exposure and HLA in healthy donors. The PCR had 60 Vbeta and 13 Jbeta primers. Generated by immunoSEQ multiplex PCR, the TCRdb table keeps only in-frame clones and is missing some. The repertoire includes around 140,000 clones, around 81% of them detected once, and 2% to 2.5% sits in the top ten. Sequencing used PBMCs. These receptors were taken from a man aged 45-65 years in good health and CMV-seronegative.

The gene calls are TRBV6-1 and TRBJ2-1; a weak D match, TRBD2 (5 bases). The V gene's germline CDR1 is MNHNS and CDR2 SASEGT. Between the trimmed V and J ends, which lost 0 bases and 13 bases, there was a span of 22 bases. The CDR3 spans 16 residues. The CDR3 spells CASSEALNGETVKQFF. In nucleotides, the CDR3 is TGTGCCAGCAGTGAAGCTCTTAACGGGGAAACTGTGAAACAGTTCTTC.

The chain links TRBV10-3 to TRBJ2-3; D is perhaps TRBD1 (6 bases). Trimming left V 5 bases short and J 4 bases short, with 10 bases between. The germline V gene encodes CDR1 ENHRY and CDR2 SYGVKD. CDR3 size: 13 residues. This CDR3 is CAISTGFPDTQYF. The CDR3 DNA reads TGTGCCATCAGTACAGGGTTCCCAGATACGCAGTATTTT.

The genes are TRBV9 and TRBJ2-1; no clear D. Germline V gene sequence: CDR1 SGDLS, CDR2 YYNGEE. The CDR3 is made up of 12 amino acids. V gave up 0 bases and J gave up 8 bases, with 6 bases separating them. The CDR3 spells CASSVVEYEQFF. In DNA form, the CDR3 reads TGTGCCAGCAGCGTAGTTGAGTATGAGCAGTTCTTC. Looking up the rest from reference TRBV9 and TRBJ2-1 gives the full variable domain: DSGVTQTPKHLITATGQRVTLRCSPRSGDLSVYWYQQSLDQGLQFLIQYYNGEERAKGNILERFSAQQFPDLHSELNLSSLELGDSALYFCASSVVEYEQFFGPGTRLTVL.

V gene TRBV27 combines with J gene TRBJ1-1, with 8 bases matching TRBD1. The CDR3 totals 16 residues. The junction had 9 bases not matched to a gene; V was cut back by 6 bases and J by 0 bases. CDR1 is MNHEY and CDR2 is SMNVEV in the germline V gene (reference sequence). The CDR3 reads CASRLGQGGMNTEAFF. CDR3 coding DNA: TGTGCCAGCAGACTTGGACAGGGAGGCATGAACACTGAAGCTTTCTTT.

V usage is TRBV28 and J usage is TRBJ1-5, with D maybe TRBD1 (5 bases). Germline CDR1 is MDHEN and CDR2 is SYDVKM. V was trimmed by 3 bases and J by 0 bases, leaving 6 bases between them. The CDR3 extends over 14 amino acids. The CDR3, as DNA: TGTGCCAGCAGTTTGGGGGGTAGCAATCAGCCCCAGCATTTT. It encodes CASSLGGSNQPQHF.

CDR3 DNA: TGTGCCAGCAGTTTTTTAGCGGGCAGGCAGCAAGAGACCCAGTACTTC. This translates into CASSFLAGRQQETQYF. This chain links TRBV27 with TRBJ2-5, with 7 bases lining up with TRBD2. The V gene end was trimmed by 3 bases and the J gene end by 2 bases; junction bases not matched to a gene: 9. The CDR3 spans 16 residues. Per the germline V gene, CDR1 is MNHEY and CDR2 is SMNVEV (reference sequence).

CDR3 in DNA: TGTGCCAGTAGACGCCTGGGCATGAACACTGAAGCTTTCTTT. Translating gives CASRRLGMNTEAFF. V usage is TRBV19 and J usage is TRBJ1-1; D not certain. Germline CDR1 reads LNHDA; CDR2 reads SQIVND (reference sequence). This CDR3 region has 14 residues. With 6 bases removed from V and 0 bases from J, the gap between germline ends came to 11 bases.

V gene TRBV4-1 combines with J gene TRBJ2-1; TRBD2 agrees at 8 bases. This CDR3 is built from 15 residues. J was trimmed by 13 bases and V by 0 bases; bases with no gene match: 11. Per germline, CDR1 MGHRA and CDR2 YSYEKL. This CDR3 is CASSQDEGSGTSQFF. In DNA, the CDR3 is TGCGCCAGCAGCCAAGATGAAGGGTCCGGGACTAGTCAGTTCTTC.

The rearrangement joins TRBV7-2 to TRBJ1-4; D call uncertain. The CDR3 runs 15 residues. The germline CDR1 and CDR2 sequences are SGHTA and FQGNSA. With 4 bases removed from V and 3 bases from J, the gap between germline ends came to 12 bases. The DNA for the CDR3 is TGTGCCAGCAGCTCGGTCCAGGCCTCTAATGAAAAACTGTTTTTT. Its translation is CASSSVQASNEKLFF.

The V gene is TRBV19, the J gene TRBJ2-1; weak D call: TRBD2 (5 bases). V shed 5 bases and J shed 4 bases, with 15 bases lying between them. The CDR3 consists of 15 residues. Germline V gene data show CDR1 as LNHDA and CDR2 as SQIVND (reference sequence). The CDR3 nucleotides read TGTGCCAGTAGTGTCAAGAGCGGAAGTTACAATGAGCAGTTCTTC. This translates into CASSVKSGSYNEQFF.

The chain carries TRBV7-8 and TRBJ2-2, with 10 bases aligning to TRBD1. There are 16 residues in the CDR3. V was clipped by 5 bases and J by 8 bases; unmatched bases: 11. Germline assignment: CDR1 SGHVS and CDR2 FQNEAQ. CDR3 sequence (DNA): TGTGCCAGCAGCCCACCATCGACAGGGGGCGAAGGGGAGCTGTTTTTT. This translates into CASSPPSTGGEGELFF.

This chain connects TRBV25-1 to TRBJ1-5, with TRBD1 matching 9 bases. Germline V gene data show CDR1 as MGHDK and CDR2 as SYGVNS. The CDR3 is made up of 16 amino acids. V lost 6 bases to trimming and J lost 3 bases; unmatched junction nucleotides: 9. CDR3: CASRPSGQGLNQPQHF. The DNA of the CDR3 is TGTGCCAGCAGACCCTCGGGACAGGGCCTCAATCAGCCCCAGCATTTT.

The V gene is TRBV7-2, the J gene TRBJ1-6; D ambiguous. Trimming took 3 bases from V and 0 from J, leaving 9 bases between them. CDR1 and CDR2 (germline): SGHTA, FQGNSA. This CDR3 has 16 amino acids. The CDR3 sequence: CASSLEGYSYNSPLHF. Written as DNA, the CDR3 is TGTGCCAGCAGCTTGGAGGGCTACTCCTATAATTCACCCCTCCACTTT. The entire variable domain, with the rest obtained from reference TRBV7-2 and TRBJ1-6, is as follows: GAGVSQSPSNKVTEKGKDVELRCDPISGHTALYWYRQSLGQGLEFLIYFQGNSAPDKSGLPSDRFSAERTGGSVSTLTIQRTQQEDSAVYLCASSLEGYSYNSPLHFGNGTRLTVT.

The rearrangement uses TRBV6-1 and TRBJ1-4; D is unresolved. V lost 9 bases to trimming and J lost 5 bases, with 16 bases between them. CDR3 length: 14 residues. Germline CDR1 is MNHNS and CDR2 is SASEGT. CDR3 in amino acids: CASTFRGSNEKLFF. The DNA for the CDR3 is TGTGCCAGTACATTCCGCGGGTCCAATGAAAAACTGTTTTTT.

This clone occurred once. The chain joins TRBV7-2 to TRBJ2-7; 10 nucleotides match TRBD2. This CDR3 region has 15 residues. V trimming: 7 bases; J trimming: 3 bases; junction bases outside the gene matches: 9. Germline loops: CDR1 SGHTA, CDR2 FQGNSA. CDR3 DNA sequence: TGTGCCAGCACCACAGCGGGGGGGCGTGTCTACGAGCAGTACTTC. It yields the protein CASTTAGGRVYEQYF.

This chain joins TRBV6-5 and TRBJ2-7; the match to TRBD2 covers 10 bases. Germline V CDR1 and CDR2: MNHEY, SVGAGI. This CDR3 is built from 16 residues. V shed 2 bases and J 1 base; nucleotides not matched to a gene: 5. This CDR3 reads CASSYGSSGGSYEQYF. DNA of the CDR3: TGTGCCAGCAGTTACGGTTCTAGCGGGGGTTCCTACGAGCAGTACTTC.

The chain recombines TRBV19 with TRBJ1-1; a weak D match, TRBD1 (5 bases). The CDR3 has 12 amino acids. V lost 7 bases and J 1 base, leaving 7 bases between the germline ends. CDR1 and CDR2 (germline): LNHDA, SQIVND (reference sequence). The CDR3: CASNRGNTEAFF. CDR3 sequence (DNA): TGTGCCAGTAATAGGGGGAACACTGAAGCTTTCTTT. The complete variable domain, with remaining parts taken from reference TRBV19 and TRBJ1-1, reads DGGITQSPKYLFRKEGQNVTLSCEQNLNHDAMYWYRQDPGQGLRLIYYSQIVNDFQKGDIAEGYSVSREKKESFPLTVTSAQKNPTAFYLCASNRGNTEAFFGQGTRLTVV.

The V and J genes are TRBV7-3 and TRBJ2-1; 8 nucleotides align to TRBD2. Germline assignment: CDR1 SGHTA and CDR2 FQGTGA. This CDR3 contains 16 residues. V shed 5 bases and J 6 bases; nucleotides not matched to a gene: 12. In DNA, the CDR3 is TGTGCCAGCAGCCAGATCAGCGGGGGCGCGAGCAATGAGCAGTTCTTC. Translated: CASSQISGGASNEQFF.

This clone was seen a few times. J is TRBJ2-7 and V is TRBV15; the match to TRBD1 covers 7 bases. The CDR3 loop spans 14 amino acids. V was clipped by 4 bases and J by 5 bases; unmatched bases: 8. The germline gives CDR1 LNHNV, CDR2 YYDKDF (reference sequence). CDR3 residues: CATSKRQGYNEQYF. In nucleotides, the CDR3 is TGTGCCACCAGCAAAAGACAGGGATATAACGAGCAGTACTTC.

CDR3 region: CASSLGSSPNTEAFF. In DNA, the CDR3 is TGTGCCAGCTCTCTCGGGTCGTCCCCGAACACTGAAGCTTTCTTT. The chain uses TRBV18 and TRBJ1-1; no clear D. The germline V gene encodes CDR1 KGHSH and CDR2 LQKENI. Trimming took off 6 bases at V and 1 base at J, with 15 bases between the two ends. The CDR3 has 15 residues.

The genes are TRBV5-4 and TRBJ2-3, with 9 bases aligning to TRBD2. CDR1 and CDR2 (germline): SGHNT, YYREEE (reference sequence). The CDR3 runs 16 residues. V shed 0 bases, J shed 5 bases, and the junction held 7 bases outside the gene matches. The CDR3: CASSLGRGGFGDTQYF. CDR3 nucleotide sequence: TGTGCCAGCAGCTTGGGGCGGGGGGGCTTCGGAGATACGCAGTATTTT.

The chain recombines TRBV6-4 with TRBJ1-5; weak D call: TRBD1 (6 bases). The CDR3 is 14 residues long. Trimming left V 10 bases short and J 4 bases short, with 17 bases between. CDR1 and CDR2 from the germline V gene are MRHNA and SNTAGT. The CDR3 here is CAIYITGPNQPQHF. CDR3 DNA sequence: TGTGCCATATACATCACAGGGCCGAATCAGCCCCAGCATTTT.

The chain recombines TRBV5-1 with TRBJ2-1; TRBD2 aligns across 9 bases. V gave up 7 bases and J gave up 0 bases; unmatched junction bases: 8. The germline CDR1 and CDR2 sequences are SGHRS and YFSETQ. The CDR3 extends over 16 amino acids. The CDR3 sequence is CASGEAGGLSYNEQFF. CDR3 nucleotides: TGCGCCAGCGGGGAAGCGGGGGGACTCTCCTACAATGAGCAGTTCTTC.

The CDR3 here is CASSSRQGNYNEQFF. The DNA for the CDR3 is TGTGCCAGCAGCTCTCGACAGGGGAACTACAATGAGCAGTTCTTC. The chain couples TRBV7-9 to TRBJ2-1, with TRBD1 matching over 8 bases. The CDR3 is made up of 15 amino acids. V was pared by 4 bases and J by 3 bases, with 5 bases of the junction left unmatched. Germline V gives CDR1 SEHNR, CDR2 FQNEAQ (reference sequence). Complete variable domain (other parts from reference TRBV7-9 and TRBJ2-1): DTGVSQNPRHKITKRGQNVTFRCDPISEHNRLYWYRQTLGQGPEFLTYFQNEAQLEKSRLLSDRFSAERPKGSFSTLEIQRTEQGDSAMYLCASSSRQGNYNEQFFGPGTRLTVL.

This chain joins TRBV10-1 and TRBJ2-1; the match to TRBD1 covers 8 bases. The CDR3 spans 14 residues. V gave up 4 bases and J gave up 5 bases; unmatched junction bases: 4. The germline V gene has CDR1 WNHNN and CDR2 SYGVQD (reference sequence). CDR3 in amino acids: CASSAGTGDNEQFF. The DNA of the CDR3 is TGCGCCAGCAGTGCCGGGACAGGTGACAATGAGCAGTTCTTC.

This chain uses TRBV7-9 with TRBJ1-2; 7 nucleotides agree with TRBD1. Germline CDR1 reads SEHNR; CDR2 reads FQNEAQ (reference sequence). Trimming removed 3 bases from V and 8 bases from J; junction bases left unmatched: 15. This CDR3 contains 16 residues. The CDR3 nucleotides read TGTGCCAGCAGCTTTACAGGGACAGAACATTATGTAGGCTACACCTTC. Residues: CASSFTGTEHYVGYTF.

The rearrangement joins TRBV9 to TRBJ2-1; 8 bases align to TRBD2. This CDR3 is built from 17 residues. Trimming took 0 bases from V and 6 from J; bases not matched to a gene: 11. Per the germline V gene, CDR1 is SGDLS and CDR2 is YYNGEE. CDR3 sequence (DNA): TGTGCCAGCAGCGTAGTGGCTAGCGGGTACGGGATCAATGAGCAGTTCTTC. Protein: CASSVVASGYGINEQFF.